A single T cell receptor beta chain is shown here with its context. Antigen unknown. The record originates from a study of PD-1 blockade in classical Hodgkin lymphoma. Study-level information: Nivolumab was given intravenously to patients at 3 mg/kg every 2 weeks. Study-wide points: A reduction in baseline TCR diversity was reportedly seen in newly diagnosed patients relative to healthy donors. CD4+ but not CD8+ TCR diversity rose significantly by C4D1.

The CDR3 contains 18 residues. V lost 3 bases and J lost 1; bases outside the gene matches: 7. Per germline, CDR1 GTSNPN and CDR2 SVGIG (reference sequence). Brentuximab vedotin exposure varied, and every patient relapsed after autologous stem cell transplantation. Reported best responses ranged across complete response, partial response or progressive disease. TCRdb's copy holds only in-frame clones and misses some; the assay was immunoSEQ multiplex PCR. The table has thousands of clones, about 86% seen once. The starting material was peripheral blood mononuclear cells (PBMCs), obtained at baseline. This rearrangement joins TRBV30 to TRBJ2-6; TRBD1 matches at 12 bases. This receptor was taken from a human donor with classical Hodgkin lymphoma. This CDR3 is CAWRGQGAGGSGANVLTF. The CDR3 DNA sequence: TGTGCCTGGAGGGGACAGGGGGCAGGCGGGTCTGGGGCCAACGTCCTGACTTTC. The whole variable domain, filled in from reference TRBV30 and TRBJ2-6, reads SQTIHQWPATLVQPVGSPLSLECTVEGTSNPNLYWYRQAAGRGLQLLFYSVGIGQISSEVPQNLSASRPQDRQFILSSKKLLLSDSGFYLCAWRGQGAGGSGANVLTFGAGSRLTVL.